Presented here are 21 T cell receptor beta chains from one specimen sequenced in a study of vaccination effects on CD4 cells after COVID-19. Sequencing followed a ViraFEST assay step that expanded antigen-specific CD4+ T cells with viral peptide pools. The authors isolated CD4+ T cells after about 10 days of culture. Vaccine recipients lacked prior SARS-CoV-2 infection and had negative nucleocapsid antibodies. These receptors have no known antigen. The repertoire was sequenced with immunoSEQ multiplex PCR; TCRdb's copy has only in-frame clones and lacks some. The sample shows about 70,000 clones, over 70% of them seen only once. The material sequenced was CD4+ T cells from PBMCs cultured with SARS-CoV-2 spike peptides, taken before COVID-19 vaccination. Source of these receptors: a human donor who received a COVID-19 vaccine.

J is TRBJ2-1 and V is TRBV6-2 or TRBV6-3; the D gene is possibly TRBD2 (7 bases). From germline, CDR1 is MNHEY and CDR2 SVGEGT. The CDR3 covers 15 residues. The ends were cut back, 2 bases at V and 7 bases at J, with 15 bases in the middle. The CDR3 spells CASSYGGGASNEQFF. The CDR3 DNA sequence: TGTGCCAGCAGTTACGGAGGGGGGGCCAGTAATGAGCAGTTCTTC.

This chain connects TRBV12-3 or TRBV12-4 to TRBJ2-1, with D unresolved. V was trimmed by 6 bases and J by 10 bases, leaving 10 bases between them. The CDR3 spans 11 residues. The CDR3 sequence: CASSKAWEQFF. CDR3 nucleotides: TGTGCCAGCAGCAAAGCTTGGGAGCAGTTCTTC.

The sample holds a few counts of this clone. The CDR3, as DNA: TGTGCCAGCAGCTTAGTGGGACAGGGGGCAGGAGAGACCCAGTACTTC. This codes for CASSLVGQGAGETQYF. This rearrangement joins TRBV7-3 to TRBJ2-5; 12 bases line up with TRBD1. J gave up 4 bases and V 2 bases, and 5 bases lay outside the gene matches. This CDR3 is 16 amino acids long. Germline assignment: CDR1 SGHTA and CDR2 FQGTGA.

The chain couples TRBV10-3 to TRBJ1-3; D remains unclear. The germline gives CDR1 ENHRY, CDR2 SYGVKD. Deletions cut 6 bases from V and 9 bases from J, with 18 bases between. The CDR3 is 14 amino acids. The CDR3 loop reads CAIRADGFYGTIYF. CDR3 sequence (DNA): TGTGCCATCAGGGCGGACGGGTTTTACGGCACCATATATTTT.

The chain couples TRBV7-8 to TRBJ2-1, with D possibly being TRBD1 (6 bases). Germline V lookup: CDR1 SGHVS, CDR2 FQNEAQ. CDR3 size: 18 residues. Deletions cut 2 bases from V and 0 bases from J, with 17 bases between. In nucleotides, the CDR3 is TGTGCCAGCAGCTTAAAGTTTCAGGGGTCCAGCTCCTACAATGAGCAGTTCTTC. Residues: CASSLKFQGSSSYNEQFF. The full variable domain, completed using reference TRBV7-8 and TRBJ2-1, is GAGVSQSPRYKVAKRGQDVALRCDPISGHVSLFWYQQALGQGPEFLTYFQNEAQLDKSGLPSDRFFAERPEGSVSTLKIQRTQQEDSAVYLCASSLKFQGSSSYNEQFFGPGTRLTVL.

The chain recombines TRBV7-2 with TRBJ2-7; TRBD1 aligns across 7 bases. CDR1 and CDR2 from the germline V gene are SGHTA and FQGNSA. J gave up 2 bases and V 1 base, and 5 bases lay outside the gene matches. The CDR3 runs to 15 residues. For the CDR3, the DNA is TGTGCCAGCAGCTTAGAGAGGGGGCCGGCCTACGAGCAGTACGTC. It specifies CASSLERGPAYEQYV.

This clone appeared once. The chain uses TRBV6-5 and TRBJ1-1; D perhaps matches TRBD1 (5 bases). V was shortened by 6 bases and J by 0 bases, with 14 bases between the two germline ends. CDR1 is MNHEY, CDR2 SVGAGI, per germline. The CDR3 has 15 residues. The CDR3 sequence is CASSPGDGLNTEAFF. CDR3 nucleotides: TGTGCCAGCAGCCCGGGGGACGGTTTGAACACTGAAGCTTTCTTT.

The chain is built from TRBV30 and TRBJ2-3; 12 nucleotides line up with TRBD1. V lost 3 bases, J lost 5 bases, and 6 bases stayed unmatched. CDR1 and CDR2 from the germline V gene are GTSNPN and SVGIG (reference sequence). The CDR3 length is 15 residues. DNA of the CDR3: TGTGCCTGGAGGGGACAGGGGGCGCCGGGAGATACGCAGTATTTT. Its translation is CAWRGQGAPGDTQYF.

The chain couples TRBV15 to TRBJ1-4; D is uncertain. Per the germline V gene, CDR1 is LNHNV and CDR2 is YYDKDF (reference sequence). The CDR3 covers 14 residues. V dropped 0 bases and J dropped 4 bases, with 6 bases sitting between them. This chain's CDR3 is CATSRDRVNEKLFF. In DNA form, the CDR3 reads TGTGCCACCAGCAGAGACCGCGTTAATGAAAAACTGTTTTTT.

The chain recombines TRBV28 with TRBJ1-3; 11 bases agree with TRBD1. The CDR3 extends over 20 amino acids. Germline trimming cut 2 bases from V and 0 bases from J; bases unmatched to any gene: 12. Germline lookup yields CDR1 MDHEN and CDR2 SYDVKM. The DNA for the CDR3 is TGTGCCAGCAGTTTAGGGTCCGGACAGGGGGCCCAACACTCTGGAAACACCATATATTTT. Translation: CASSLGSGQGAQHSGNTIYF.

CDR3 sequence: CASSQGFQGASGANVLTF. The DNA for the CDR3 is TGCGCCAGCAGCCAAGGTTTCCAGGGGGCGTCTGGGGCCAACGTCCTGACTTTC. V gene TRBV4-3 combines with J gene TRBJ2-6; 8 bases match TRBD1. The CDR3 runs 18 residues. The V and J ends lost 1 base and 1 base, in that order; junction bases with no gene match: 6. Germline lookup yields CDR1 LGHNA and CDR2 YSLEER.

This clone was seen only a few times. This sequence joins TRBV2 and TRBJ1-5; 7 bases fit TRBD1. The CDR3 is 15 residues long. Germline lookup yields CDR1 SNHLY and CDR2 FYNNEI. V gave up 3 bases and J gave up 5 bases; unmatched junction bases: 7. CDR3 nucleotide sequence: TGTGCCAGCAGTGAGGTCAGGGGGTGGGATCAGCCCCAGCATTTT. Encoded protein: CASSEVRGWDQPQHF.

The CDR3 bases are TGTGCCAGCTCACCAACCGGGACCGCCTTCCGACCCGGGCAGTACGTC. Encoded protein: CASSPTGTAFRPGQYV. V usage is TRBV18 and J usage is TRBJ2-7; D possibly uses TRBD1 or TRBD2 (5 bases each). In germline, CDR1 is KGHSH, CDR2 LQKENI. This CDR3 is built from 16 residues. The V and J ends lost 2 bases and 9 bases respectively, with 23 bases between them.

The chain has TRBV14 and TRBJ1-6; D is uncertain. Germline V lookup: CDR1 SGHDN, CDR2 FVKESK. The CDR3 is 14 residues long. Trimming took 11 bases from V and 11 from J, leaving 22 bases between them. The CDR3 protein is CASAREMGSAPLHF. The CDR3 DNA sequence: TGTGCCTCAGCGCGGGAGATGGGCAGCGCACCCCTCCACTTT.

J is TRBJ2-7 and V is TRBV7-8, with TRBD2 identical over 7 bases. Germline CDR1 SGHVS, CDR2 FQNEAQ. V lost 2 bases, J lost 2 bases, and 6 bases stayed unmatched. The CDR3 runs to 15 residues. The CDR3 spells CASSLRPGGTYEQYV. The CDR3 nucleotides read TGTGCCAGCAGCTTACGACCGGGGGGTACCTACGAGCAGTACGTC.

The chain has TRBV28 and TRBJ1-1, with TRBD1 as a possible D gene (5 bases). Deletions cut 6 bases from V and 1 base from J, with 9 bases between. The CDR3 runs 13 residues. CDR1 is MDHEN and CDR2 is SYDVKM in the germline V gene. Here the CDR3 reads CASRGVGNTEAFF. The CDR3 DNA follows: TGTGCCAGCAGGGGGGTTGGGAACACTGAAGCTTTCTTT.

CDR3 nucleotides: TGTGCCAGCAGTTCCCGGACAGGGCCAGATACGCAGTATTTT. Amino acids: CASSSRTGPDTQYF. The chain recombines TRBV6-5 with TRBJ2-3; 8 positions agree with TRBD1. Germline V gene sequence: CDR1 MNHEY, CDR2 SVGAGI. The length of the CDR3 is 14 residues. V lost 4 bases and J lost 4; bases outside the gene matches: 4.

The chain combines TRBV5-1 with TRBJ2-5; D is uncertain. Trimming removed 4 bases at V and 4 bases at J, with 11 bases between. This CDR3 is built from 13 residues. Germline CDR1 and CDR2: SGHRS and YFSETQ. This CDR3 is CASSPAVGETQYF. In nucleotides, the CDR3 is TGCGCCAGCAGCCCAGCCGTTGGAGAGACCCAGTACTTC.

This chain joins TRBV6-5 and TRBJ2-1; 11 bases match TRBD2. Germline lookup yields CDR1 MNHEY and CDR2 SVGAGI. CDR3 length: 15 amino acids. Germline trimming cut 7 bases from V and 9 bases from J; bases unmatched to any gene: 11. CDR3 protein: CASMILAGGVGEQFF. DNA of the CDR3: TGTGCCAGCATGATTCTAGCGGGGGGAGTAGGTGAGCAGTTCTTC.

The CDR3 spells CASSFDNYGYTF. CDR3 DNA: TGTGCCAGCAGTTTTGATAACTATGGCTACACCTTC. The V call is TRBV12-3 or TRBV12-4, the J call TRBJ1-2; no clear D gene. This CDR3 has 12 residues. Between the trimmed V and J ends, which lost 3 bases and 1 base, there was a span of 3 bases.

The rearrangement joins TRBV14 to TRBJ1-1; D is perhaps TRBD1 (5 bases). The germline V gene has CDR1 SGHDN and CDR2 FVKESK. Trimming took off 1 base at V and 3 bases at J, with 12 bases between the two ends. The CDR3 loop spans 15 amino acids. The CDR3 coding sequence is TGTGCCAGCAGCCAAGTGGGCGAGGGGTACACTGAAGCTTTCTTT. Translating it yields CASSQVGEGYTEAFF.